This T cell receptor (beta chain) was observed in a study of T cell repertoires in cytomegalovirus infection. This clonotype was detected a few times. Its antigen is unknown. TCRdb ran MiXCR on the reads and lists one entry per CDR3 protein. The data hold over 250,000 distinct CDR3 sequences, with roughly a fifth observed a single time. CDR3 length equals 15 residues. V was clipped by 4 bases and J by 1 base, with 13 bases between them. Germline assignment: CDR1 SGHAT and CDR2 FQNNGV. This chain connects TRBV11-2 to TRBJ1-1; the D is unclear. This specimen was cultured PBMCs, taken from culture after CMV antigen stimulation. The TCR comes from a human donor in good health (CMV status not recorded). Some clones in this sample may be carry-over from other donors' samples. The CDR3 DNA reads TGTGCCAGCAGCTCTGTACAGAGTAAGAACACTGAAGCTTTCTTT. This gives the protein CASSSVQSKNTEAFF. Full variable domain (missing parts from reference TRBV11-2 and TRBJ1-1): EAGVAQSPRYKIIEKRQSVAFWCNPISGHATLYWYQQILGQGPKLLIQFQNNGVVDDSQLPKDRFSAERLKGVDSTLKIQPAKLEDSAVYLCASSSVQSKNTEAFFGQGTRLTVV.